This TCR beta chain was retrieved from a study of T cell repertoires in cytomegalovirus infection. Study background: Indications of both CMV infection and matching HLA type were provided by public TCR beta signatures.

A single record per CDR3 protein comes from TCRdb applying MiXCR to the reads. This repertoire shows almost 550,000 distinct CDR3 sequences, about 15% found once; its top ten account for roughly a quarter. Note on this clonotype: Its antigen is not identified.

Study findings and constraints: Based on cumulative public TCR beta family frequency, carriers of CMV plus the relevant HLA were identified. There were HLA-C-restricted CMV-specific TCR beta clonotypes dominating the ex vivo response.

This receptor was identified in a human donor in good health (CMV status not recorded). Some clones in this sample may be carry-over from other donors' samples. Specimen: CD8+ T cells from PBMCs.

The CDR3 DNA sequence: TGCAGCGTCCCTGAGGGGATTTATGGCTACACCTTC. Residues: CSVPEGIYGYTF. The V call is TRBV29-1, the J call TRBJ1-2, with a possible D match to TRBD1 (5 bases). This CDR3 contains 12 residues. Germline V gene sequence: CDR1 SQVTM, CDR2 ANQGSEA. V gave up 6 bases and J gave up 5 bases, with 13 bases separating them.